Sequencing of this T cell receptor (beta chain) was carried out in a study of shared clonotypes between healthy human individuals (dated by TCRdb to 2020 to 2022). Background on the whole study: A couple of women and three men aged 18 to 49 years were included in the cohort. For each donor, three plates each were used for CD4 naive and CD4 memory, two plates were used for CD8 naive, and one plate was used for CD8 memory. Different laboratories and diverse techniques were used to prepare libraries and sequence TCR repertoires, to increase sequencing depth and limit assay-specific biases. To estimate repertoire size and how much clonotypes are shared between individuals, the study performed deep sequencing of blood TCR repertoires from roughly five healthy adults. Leukapheresis yielded between about 0.9 and 10 billion PBMCs per donor. General findings and caveats noted by the study authors: Because the study included only a small number of donors, the genetic and exposure-history diversity represented was limited. Estimated clonotype richness was generally larger for naive than for memory subsets. Approximately 5% of naive CD4, around 4% of naive CD8, approximately 2% of memory CD4, and over 0.35% of memory CD8 clonotypes were shared across several donors. Sampling was restricted to blood, and TCR repertoires in tissue are likely to differ from TCR repertoires in blood. Pairwise subsampling indicated that sequencing depth was expected to affect the degree of clonotype sharing among donors. Compared with non-shared clonotypes, the clonotypes found in all four sorted-subset donors had higher generation probabilities. Rarefaction of sorted-subset datasets indicated incomplete sequencing despite the large sequencing depth.

As to this clone: Its recognized antigen is unknown. Per-base quality was not reported, and no clone a single base away is much larger than it.

Healthy HIV-negative adults with no recently reported acute infections or vaccinations were included as donors. All donors were Caucasian adults living in Nashville, Tennessee, USA. Magnetic negative selection was used to enrich CD4+ T cells, after which naive cells were positively selected on CD45RA and the negative fraction became the memory subset. Blood was collected by leukapheresis, and PBMCs were isolated by Ficoll-Histopaque density gradient centrifugation and then cryopreserved in liquid nitrogen vapor phase. Analytical flow cytometry was used to check the purity and quantity of every magnetically sorted T cell population. Genomic DNA was isolated from each sorted fraction and quantified by UV absorbance on a Nanodrop 2000c. Using the deep immunoSEQ assay, multiplex PCR amplified TCR CDR3 regions from genomic DNA. Genomic DNA extracted from each cell subset was distributed evenly over all wells of several immunoSEQ 96-well plates, and each plate served as one replicate. Each replicate PCR for sorted subsets received about 210 ng genomic DNA, equal to roughly 30,000 T cell genomes. Purified libraries were measured with a Qubit 3.0 fluorometer, size-checked on a Bioanalyzer 2100, and measured again with the KAPA Library Quantification kit. Every immunoSEQ 96-well plate was sequenced on a separate single-read 150-cycle Illumina NextSeq 550 flow cell. In the original analysis: Because the immunoSEQ output included only junctional sequences and no quality scores, the filtering could not be the same as the filtering used for full-length reads. To assign V/J genes and CDR3, sequences were annotated against IMGT germline references using PyIR, a Python wrapper for IgBLAST v1.9. Reads with weak V/J assignments (E-value above 1e-6), missing CDR3, stop codons, out-of-frame junctions, or ambiguous translated residues were removed. V3J clonotypes were defined as sequences sharing an identical inferred V gene, J gene, and CDR3 amino acid sequence. Percentage overlap between repertoires was calculated by dividing the number of shared unique clonotypes by the size of the smaller repertoire. Repertoire richness was assessed with RTK rarefaction, the Chao1 estimator, and Recon v2.1 estimates of unobserved clonotypes. OLGA was used to compute generation probabilities for all TCRbeta clonotypes that the gDNA method yielded from a handful of donors. Held by TCRdb, this immuneACCESS table contains in-frame sequences only and omits some clones. Under half of the omission traces to an unresolved V gene where checked; the cause of the rest is unknown. V and J calls and clone size are copied from that table; D and trimming were computed from the DNA. The sample table contains under 1,100,000 clones; only one count was recorded for 70% to 80% of them. The leading ten clones occupy over 1.3% of the sample.

Taken from cysteine to phenylalanine, the CDR3 has 11 residues. Only CDR3 DNA is held: 33 bases, read in frame from base 1. The CDR1 and CDR2 encoded by the germline V gene (reference sequence) are SEHNR and FQNEAQ. V loses 6 bases of germline sequence and J loses 4 bases, and the interval between the two ends is 5 bases. This receptor was obtained from a man younger than 35 in good health. The sample comprised memory CD4+ T cells sorted from blood. The sample's cell subset or site label, in plain terms: CD45RA-negative fraction. The V and J segments used are TRBV7-9 and TRBJ2-3; a tentative D call is TRBD2 (5 bases match). The nucleotides read TGTGCCAGCAGGAGGGCAGATACGCAGTATTTT. Its translation reads: CASRRADTQYF. With the rest looked up from the reference TRBV7-9 and TRBJ2-3 genes rather than sequenced, the full variable domain is DTGVSQNPRHKITKRGQNVTFRCDPISEHNRLYWYRQTLGQGPEFLTYFQNEAQLEKSRLLSDRFSAERPKGSFSTLEIQRTEQGDSAMYLCASRRADTQYFGPGTRLTVL.